This passage covers 10 T cell receptor beta chains from one sample sequenced in a study of T cell changes during pregnancy in multiple sclerosis. Profiled with immunoSEQ multiplex PCR; TCRdb holds only in-frame clones, not every one. Here the sample spans about 51,000 clones, approximately 94% being singletons. This specimen was CD4+ T cells from peripheral blood mononuclear cells, taken in the second trimester of pregnancy. These receptors were collected from a female donor with multiple sclerosis, enrolled in a pregnancy study.

The chain uses TRBV6-1 and TRBJ2-7, with no clear D. Per germline, CDR1 MNHNS and CDR2 SASEGT. Trimming took 11 bases from V and 2 from J, leaving 10 bases between them. This CDR3 is built from 11 residues. The CDR3 DNA reads TGTGCCGTACACCGTGCCTACGAGCAGTACTTC. Residues: CAVHRAYEQYF.

The chain employs TRBV21-1 and TRBJ1-4. TRBV21-1 is tagged as a pseudogene. This CDR3 has 17 amino acids. CDR3 sequence reads: CASSKVGRRPTNEKLFF. CDR3 nucleotide sequence: TGTGCCAGCAGCAAAGTGGGCCGGAGGCCAACTAATGAAAAACTGTTTTTT.

This chain connects TRBV2 to TRBJ1-1; TRBD1 agrees at 9 bases. Germline V gives CDR1 SNHLY, CDR2 FYNNEI. CDR3 length: 14 residues. Trimming cost V 6 bases and J 0 bases; bases outside gene matches: 2. The CDR3 loop reads CASRDRGMNTEAFF. The CDR3 bases are TGTGCCAGCAGGGACAGGGGAATGAACACTGAAGCTTTCTTT. Looking up the rest from reference TRBV2 and TRBJ1-1 gives the full variable domain: EPEVTQTPSHQVTQMGQEVILRCVPISNHLYFYWYRQILGQKVEFLVSFYNNEISEKSEIFDDQFSVERPDGSNFTLKIRSTKLEDSAMYFCASRDRGMNTEAFFGQGTRLTVV.

V gene TRBV6-4 combines with J gene TRBJ1-1; no clear D. V was pared by 2 bases and J by 4 bases, with 8 bases between. The CDR3 spans 13 residues. In germline, CDR1 is MRHNA, CDR2 SNTAGT. This chain's CDR3 is CASSDLGGTEAFF. CDR3 DNA sequence: TGTGCCAGCAGTGACCTCGGCGGCACTGAAGCTTTCTTT.

In its sample, this clone was seen a few times. The J gene is TRBJ1-5, the V gene TRBV2, with D possibly being TRBD1 (6 bases). V was shortened by 3 bases and J by 6 bases, with 12 bases between the two germline ends. CDR1 and CDR2 from the germline V gene are SNHLY and FYNNEI. This CDR3 has 14 residues. The CDR3 here is CASSERSGAQPQHF. The CDR3 coding sequence is TGTGCCAGCAGTGAGAGGTCAGGGGCTCAGCCCCAGCATTTT. Full variable domain (rest looked up from reference TRBV2 and TRBJ1-5): EPEVTQTPSHQVTQMGQEVILRCVPISNHLYFYWYRQILGQKVEFLVSFYNNEISEKSEIFDDQFSVERPDGSNFTLKIRSTKLEDSAMYFCASSERSGAQPQHFGDGTRLSIL.

The gene calls are TRBV7-9 and TRBJ1-4; 8 bases line up with TRBD1. CDR3 length equals 14 residues. Trimming at V came to 1 base and at J to 10 bases, leaving 5 bases not matched to a gene. CDR1 SEHNR and CDR2 FQNEAQ come from the germline V gene (reference sequence). CDR3 sequence (DNA): TGTGCCAGCAGCTTAGGGACAGGGTCTGGAAAACTGTTTTTT. Its translation: CASSLGTGSGKLFF.

The chain couples TRBV2 to TRBJ1-3; 7 nucleotides match TRBD1. V lost 5 bases, J lost 2 bases, and 6 bases stayed unmatched. The CDR3 extends over 15 amino acids. The germline CDR1 and CDR2 sequences are SNHLY and FYNNEI. CDR3 protein: CASSPATGAGNTIYF. CDR3 sequence (DNA): TGTGCCAGCAGTCCCGCTACAGGGGCTGGAAACACCATATATTTT.

This clone showed up just once. The CDR3 here is CASSVGGGTYGEQFF. In nucleotides, the CDR3 is TGTGCCAGCAGCGTAGGTGGCGGGACCTACGGGGAGCAGTTCTTC. The chain carries TRBV9 and TRBJ2-1, with a possible D match to TRBD2 (6 bases). Between the trimmed V and J ends, which lost 0 bases and 10 bases, there was a span of 17 bases. The CDR3 has 15 residues. Germline V gene data show CDR1 as SGDLS and CDR2 as YYNGEE.

This rearrangement joins TRBV5-6 to TRBJ2-5; 7 bases fit TRBD1. Trimming at V came to 3 bases and at J to 3 bases, leaving 2 bases not matched to a gene. The germline V gene encodes CDR1 SGHDT and CDR2 YYEEEE. The CDR3 covers 13 residues. Here the CDR3 reads CASSYDREETQYF. In DNA form, the CDR3 reads TGTGCCAGCAGCTATGACAGGGAAGAGACCCAGTACTTC.

The chain has TRBV2 and TRBJ1-3, with 10 positions matching TRBD1. CDR3 length: 13 residues. Germline V gene sequence: CDR1 SNHLY, CDR2 FYNNEI. V shed 6 bases, J shed 9 bases, and the junction held 5 bases outside the gene matches. DNA of the CDR3: TGTGCCAGCAGCCGGGACAGGGGAGTCACCATATATTTT. This codes for CASSRDRGVTIYF.